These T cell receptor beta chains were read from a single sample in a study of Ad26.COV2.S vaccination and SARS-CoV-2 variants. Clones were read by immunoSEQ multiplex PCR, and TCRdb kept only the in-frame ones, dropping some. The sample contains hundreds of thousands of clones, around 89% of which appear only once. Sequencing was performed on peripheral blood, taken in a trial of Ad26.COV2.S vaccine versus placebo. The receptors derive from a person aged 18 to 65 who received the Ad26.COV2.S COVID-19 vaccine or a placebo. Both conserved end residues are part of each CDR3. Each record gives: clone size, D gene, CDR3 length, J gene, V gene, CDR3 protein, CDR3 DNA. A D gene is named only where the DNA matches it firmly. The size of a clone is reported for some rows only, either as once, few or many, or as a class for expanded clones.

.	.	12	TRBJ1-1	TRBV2	CASSERRTEAFF	TGTGCCAGCAGTGAGCGAAGGACTGAAGCTTTCTTT
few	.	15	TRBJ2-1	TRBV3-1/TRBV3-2	CASSQGQGSYNEQFF	TGTGCCAGCAGCCAAGGCCAGGGCTCCTACAATGAGCAGTTCTTC
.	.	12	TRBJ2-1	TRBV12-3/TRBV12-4	CASSSSENEQFF	TGTGCCAGCAGTTCCTCGGAAAATGAGCAGTTCTTC
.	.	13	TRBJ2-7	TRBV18	CASSPWNGNEQYF	TGTGCCAGCTCACCATGGAACGGTAACGAGCAGTACTTC
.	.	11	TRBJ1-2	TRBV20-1	CRAGADYGYTF	TGCAGGGCAGGGGCGGACTATGGCTACACCTTC
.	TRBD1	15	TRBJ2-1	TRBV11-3	CASSPEGQGLDEQFF	TGTGCCAGCAGCCCCGAAGGACAGGGTTTGGATGAGCAGTTCTTC
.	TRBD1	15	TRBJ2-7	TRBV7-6	CASSRAGQGFYEQYF	TGTGCCAGCAGCAGAGCGGGACAGGGTTTCTACGAGCAGTACTTC
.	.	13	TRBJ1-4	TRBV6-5	CASKRGPNEKLFF	TGTGCCAGCAAACGCGGGCCTAATGAAAAACTGTTTTTT
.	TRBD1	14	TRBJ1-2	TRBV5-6	CASSLQQGIYGYTF	TGTGCCAGCAGCTTGCAACAGGGGATCTATGGCTACACCTTC
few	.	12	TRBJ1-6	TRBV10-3	CAISDGGPPLHF	TGTGCCATCAGCGACGGTGGGCCACCCCTCCACTTT
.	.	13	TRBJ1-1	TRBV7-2	CASRRQLNTEAFF	TGTGCCAGCAGGAGACAGTTGAACACTGAAGCTTTCTTT
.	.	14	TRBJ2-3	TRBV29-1	CSVAADKSTDTQYF	TGCAGCGTTGCGGCTGACAAAAGCACAGATACGCAGTATTTT
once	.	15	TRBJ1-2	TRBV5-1	CASSLSTGLNYGYTF	TGCGCCAGCAGCTTGTCTACGGGTTTAAACTATGGCTACACCTTC
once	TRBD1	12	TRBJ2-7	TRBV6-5	CASMDRVGEQYF	TGTGCCAGCATGGACAGGGTAGGCGAGCAGTACTTC
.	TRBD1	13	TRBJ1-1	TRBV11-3	CASSIGTEDEAFF	TGTGCCAGCAGCATTGGGACAGAAGATGAAGCTTTCTTT
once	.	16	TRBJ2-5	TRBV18	CASSPQQEGYQETQYF	TGTGCCAGCTCACCCCAGCAGGAGGGGTACCAAGAGACCCAGTACTTC
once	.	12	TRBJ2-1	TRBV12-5	CASGSVLNEQFF	TGTGCTAGTGGTTCGGTACTGAATGAGCAGTTCTTC
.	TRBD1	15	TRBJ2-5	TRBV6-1	CASSDNRGPKETQYF	TGTGCCAGCAGTGATAACAGGGGGCCAAAAGAGACCCAGTACTTC
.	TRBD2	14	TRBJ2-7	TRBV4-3	CASSRAGGLGEQYF	TGCGCCAGCAGCCGGGCGGGGGGGCTCGGCGAGCAGTACTTC
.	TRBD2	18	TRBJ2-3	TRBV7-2	CASSFSLRLAGDTDTQYF	TGTGCCAGCAGCTTCTCTCTCAGACTAGCGGGGGACACAGATACGCAGTATTTT
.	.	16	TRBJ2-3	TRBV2	CASNLDGGYSADTQYF	TGTGCCAGCAACCTCGATGGGGGCTATAGCGCAGATACGCAGTATTTT
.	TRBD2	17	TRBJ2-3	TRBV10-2	CASSVGRLAGATDTQYF	TGCGCCAGCAGTGTAGGACGGCTAGCGGGGGCTACAGATACGCAGTATTTT
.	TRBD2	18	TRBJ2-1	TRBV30	CAWSVLAGGASSYNEQFF	TGTGCCTGGAGTGTACTAGCGGGGGGGGCTAGCTCCTACAATGAGCAGTTCTTC
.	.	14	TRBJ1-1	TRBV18	CASSPRGPLTEAFF	TGTGCCAGCTCACCACGAGGGCCCCTCACTGAAGCTTTCTTT
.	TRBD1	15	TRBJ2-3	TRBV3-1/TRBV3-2	CASSDPPQGTDTQYF	TGTGCCAGCAGCGATCCCCCACAGGGGACAGATACGCAGTATTTT
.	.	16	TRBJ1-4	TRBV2	CASRSQGLATNEKLFF	TGTGCCAGCAGATCACAGGGACTTGCAACTAATGAAAAACTGTTTTTT
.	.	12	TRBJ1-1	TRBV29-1	CSVKQGTTEAFF	TGCAGCGTCAAACAGGGAACTACTGAAGCTTTCTTT
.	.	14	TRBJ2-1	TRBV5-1	CASSAGASYNEQFF	TGCGCCAGCAGCGCAGGGGCCTCCTACAATGAGCAGTTCTTC
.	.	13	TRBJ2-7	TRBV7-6	CASSFIGSYEQYF	TGTGCCAGCAGCTTTATTGGTTCCTACGAGCAGTACTTC